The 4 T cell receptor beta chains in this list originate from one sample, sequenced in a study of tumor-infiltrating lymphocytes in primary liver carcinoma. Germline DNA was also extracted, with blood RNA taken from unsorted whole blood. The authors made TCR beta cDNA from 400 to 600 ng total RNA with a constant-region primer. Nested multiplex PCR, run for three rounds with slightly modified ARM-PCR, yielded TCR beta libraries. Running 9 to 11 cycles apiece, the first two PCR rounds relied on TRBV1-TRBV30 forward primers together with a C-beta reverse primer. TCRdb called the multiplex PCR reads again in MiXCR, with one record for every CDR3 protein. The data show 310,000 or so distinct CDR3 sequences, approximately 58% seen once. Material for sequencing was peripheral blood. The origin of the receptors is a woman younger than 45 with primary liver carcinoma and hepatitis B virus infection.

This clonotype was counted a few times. The CDR3 region has the DNA TGTGCCTGGAGTAGAGCGGGAGGAGATGGGTTCTTC. As protein: CAWSRAGGDGFF. The rearrangement uses TRBV30 and TRBJ2-1; TRBD2 matches 9 bases. Germline loops: CDR1 GTSNPN, CDR2 SVGIG (reference sequence). V dropped 2 bases and J dropped 15; count of bases not matched to a gene: 8. The CDR3 covers 12 residues.

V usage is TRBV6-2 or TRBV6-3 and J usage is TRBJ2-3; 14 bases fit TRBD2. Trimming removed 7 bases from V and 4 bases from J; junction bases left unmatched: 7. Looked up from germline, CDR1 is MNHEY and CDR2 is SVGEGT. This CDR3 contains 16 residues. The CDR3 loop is CASMPTSGRVADTQYF. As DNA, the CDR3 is TGTGCCAGCATGCCGACTAGCGGGAGGGTCGCAGATACGCAGTATTTT.

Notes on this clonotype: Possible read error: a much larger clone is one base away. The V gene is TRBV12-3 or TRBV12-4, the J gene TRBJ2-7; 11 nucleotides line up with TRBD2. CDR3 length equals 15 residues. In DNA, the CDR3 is TGTCCCAGCAGTCTAGCGGGAGGCCCTACCTACGAGCAGTACTTC. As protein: CPSSLAGGPTYEQYF.

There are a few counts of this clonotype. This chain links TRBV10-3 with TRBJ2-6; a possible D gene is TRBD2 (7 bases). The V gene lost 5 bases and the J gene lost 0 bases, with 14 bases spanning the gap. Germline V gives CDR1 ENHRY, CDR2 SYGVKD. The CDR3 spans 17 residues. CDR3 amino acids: CAISNRGALSGANVLTF. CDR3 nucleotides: TGTGCCATCAGTAATCGGGGGGCGCTCTCTGGGGCCAACGTCCTGACTTTC.